This T cell receptor beta chain was identified in a study of identical twins. TCRdb re-derived calls from the 5' RACE reads in MiXCR, one entry per CDR3 protein. Among about 490,000 distinct CDR3 sequences listed, 13% to 15% were seen once. This CDR3 has 12 residues. Per the germline V gene, CDR1 is ENHRY and CDR2 is SYGVKD. Trimming removed 8 bases at V and 3 bases at J, with 8 bases between. The same sample was also studied in work on yellow fever vaccine responses in identical twins.

This TCR derives from a woman aged 18-35 years in good health. This rearrangement joins TRBV10-3 to TRBJ2-1; D remains ambiguous. Sequenced: CD4+ T cells sorted from blood. CDR3: CAIGKVYNEQFF. The CDR3 DNA sequence: TGTGCCATCGGGAAGGTCTACAATGAGCAGTTCTTC.